Below are 32 T cell receptor beta chains sequenced from a single sample in a study of regulatory T cells in long-lasting Graves disease. Time point reported: persistent/refractory GD, antithyroid drugs over 5 years with positive TRAb. Generation of the TCR library employed RNA extracted from PBMCs. Arm-PCR of CDR3 regions with iRepertoire HTBI primers generated TCR beta libraries. TCRdb re-derived calls from the multiplex PCR reads in MiXCR, one entry per CDR3 protein. This sample carries about 400,000 distinct CDR3 sequences, less than 25% of them seen once, and the ten largest clones take under 25%. This specimen was peripheral blood mononuclear cells (PBMCs), taken when the disease was refractory, from a patient treated with antithyroid drugs. These receptors were obtained from a female donor with Graves disease.

J is TRBJ1-1 and V is TRBV14, with unresolved D. V lost 4 bases and J lost 2, with 11 bases in between. Germline V CDR1 and CDR2: SGHDN, FVKESK. The CDR3 has 14 amino acids. The CDR3 DNA sequence: TGTGCCAGCAGCCGTCTGAACAGCAACACTGAAGCTTTCTTT. Translation gives CASSRLNSNTEAFF.

DNA of the CDR3: TGTGCCAGCAGCTTACCGACCCTAGCGGGAGGTTCCGGGGAGCTGTTTTTT. It translates to CASSLPTLAGGSGELFF. The J gene is TRBJ2-2, the V gene TRBV11-2; 11 nucleotides agree with TRBD2. V dropped 2 bases and J dropped 6; count of bases not matched to a gene: 8. The germline V gene encodes CDR1 SGHAT and CDR2 FQNNGV. The CDR3 length is 17 residues.

This clonotype was detected only a few times. The chain joins TRBV28 to TRBJ2-3; 14 bases match TRBD2. The junction had 11 bases not matched to a gene; V was cut back by 6 bases and J by 3 bases. Germline CDR1 and CDR2: MDHEN and SYDVKM. The CDR3 spans 18 residues. The CDR3 loop reads CASSTGTSGRRGTDTQYF. In DNA, the CDR3 is TGTGCCAGCAGCACCGGGACTAGCGGGAGAAGGGGTACAGATACGCAGTATTTT. The full variable domain, with the rest looked up from reference TRBV28 and TRBJ2-3, is DVKVTQSSRYLVKRTGEKVFLECVQDMDHENMFWYRQDPGLGLRLIYFSYDVKMKEKGDIPEGYSVSREKKERFSLILESASTNQTSMYLCASSTGTSGRRGTDTQYFGPGTRLTVL.

This clonotype was recorded many times. The chain joins TRBV28 to TRBJ2-7; D might be TRBD1 or TRBD2, each matching 5 bases. V shed 5 bases and J shed 3 bases, with 14 bases lying between them. Germline V lookup: CDR1 MDHEN, CDR2 SYDVKM. The CDR3 extends over 14 amino acids. CDR3 sequence: CASSTTGRSYEQYF. The CDR3 region has the DNA TGTGCCAGCAGTACTACGGGACGGAGCTACGAGCAGTACTTC.

The V gene is TRBV7-6, the J gene TRBJ1-3, with D uncertain. The germline V gene encodes CDR1 SGHVS and CDR2 FNYEAQ. V was cut by 0 bases and J by 0 bases, with 9 bases left in between. This CDR3 has 16 amino acids. The CDR3 coding sequence is TGTGCCAGCAGCTTAGCGGTCGACAACTCTGGAAACACCATATATTTT. Translated, it gives CASSLAVDNSGNTIYF.

This clonotype was found a few times. The chain has TRBV5-1 and TRBJ1-1; D is undetermined. The CDR3 sequence is 14 residues long. CDR1 and CDR2 (germline): SGHRS, YFSETQ. V lost 4 bases and J 0 bases, leaving 10 bases between the germline ends. CDR3 in amino acids: CASSTGKMNTEAFF. The CDR3 nucleotides read TGCGCCAGCAGCACCGGGAAGATGAACACTGAAGCTTTCTTT.

This clonotype was observed at least ten times. The gene calls are TRBV3-1 and TRBJ2-5; D gene uncertain. The CDR3 covers 16 residues. Between the trimmed V and J ends, which lost 1 base and 1 base, there was a span of 13 bases. Germline V gene data show CDR1 as LGHDT and CDR2 as YNNKEL (reference sequence). The CDR3 nucleotides are TGTGCCAGCAGCCAAGGCACCAGTTGGACCCAAGAGACCCAGTACTTC. This encodes CASSQGTSWTQETQYF.

Note on this clonotype: A much larger clone differs by one base, so this may be a read error. The chain uses TRBV20-1 and TRBJ2-5; possibly TRBD2 for D (6 bases). The germline CDR1 and CDR2 sequences are DFQATT and SNEGSKA (reference sequence). The CDR3 covers 14 residues. The CDR3: CSATAGLFQETRYF. As DNA, the CDR3 is TGCAGTGCTACGGCGGGACTTTTCCAAGAGACCCGGTACTTC.

This clonotype was observed a few times. This rearrangement joins TRBV7-9 to TRBJ2-2; TRBD1 agrees at 8 bases. The CDR3 has 13 residues. V shed 6 bases and J 4 bases; nucleotides not matched to a gene: 1. Germline V gene lookup returns CDR1 SEHNR and CDR2 FQNEAQ (reference sequence). In nucleotides, the CDR3 is TGTGCCAGCAGGGGACAGGTCACCGGGGAGCTGTTTTTT. As protein: CASRGQVTGELFF.

This clonotype was observed a few times. The V call is TRBV6-2 or TRBV6-3, the J call TRBJ1-2; D gene ambiguous. CDR1 MNHEY and CDR2 SVGEGT come from the germline V gene. Between the trimmed V and J ends, which lost 6 bases and 0 bases, there was a span of 8 bases. The CDR3 runs 13 residues. The CDR3 DNA sequence: TGTGCCAGCAGCCAGAATACTAACTATGGCTACACCTTC. This encodes CASSQNTNYGYTF.

The CDR3 loop is CAWRGTGPSGYTF. For the CDR3, the DNA is TGTGCCTGGAGGGGGACAGGGCCGTCAGGCTACACCTTC. This chain links TRBV30 with TRBJ1-2; 9 nucleotides match TRBD1. The CDR3 runs to 13 residues. After removal of 3 bases from V and 8 bases from J, the junction contained 7 bases not matched to a gene. Germline V gene lookup returns CDR1 GTSNPN and CDR2 SVGIG (reference sequence).

The V call is TRBV5-1, the J call TRBJ2-5; 8 positions agree with TRBD2. CDR3 length: 16 amino acids. With 0 bases clipped from V and 1 base from J, the junction kept 5 bases outside the gene matches. CDR1 and CDR2 from the germline V gene are SGHRS and YFSETQ. This chain's CDR3 is CASSLEASGLQETQYF. For the CDR3, the DNA is TGCGCCAGCAGCTTGGAGGCTAGCGGGCTCCAAGAGACCCAGTACTTC.

V usage is TRBV6-2 or TRBV6-3 and J usage is TRBJ1-6, with D uncertain. Deletions cut 7 bases from V and 5 bases from J, with 9 bases between. CDR1 MNHEY and CDR2 SVGEGT come from the germline V gene. The CDR3 covers 13 residues. In DNA form, the CDR3 reads TGTGCCAGCAAGACGGATAATAATTCACCCCTCCACTTT. Protein sequence: CASKTDNNSPLHF.

This clonotype was recorded a few times. A much larger clone sits a single nucleotide away, making a read error possible. This chain links TRBV7-9 with TRBJ2-7; D not resolved. The CDR3 is 12 residues long. Germline CDR1 is SEHNR and CDR2 is FQNEAQ (reference sequence). V lost 2 bases and J lost 2, with 4 bases in between. This CDR3 is CASSLYTYEQYF. In nucleotides, the CDR3 is TGTGCCAGCAGCTTATATACCTACGAGCAGTACTTC.

To note about this clonotype: The conserved final phenylalanine or tryptophan is absent from the CDR3, which likely points to a read error. The V call is TRBV6-2 or TRBV6-3, the J call TRBJ1-2; TRBD1 matches at 8 bases. The J segment lost 6 bases and the V segment lost 5 bases, leaving 5 bases of the junction unmatched. This CDR3 is 13 amino acids long. From germline, CDR1 is MNHEY and CDR2 SVGEGT. The CDR3 reads CASSAGQGDGYTS. CDR3 coding DNA: TGTGCCAGCAGTGCCGGACAGGGCGATGGCTACACCTCC.

About this clonotype itself: At one of its ends the junction is not consistent with the germline gene, which may arise from a read error. DNA of the CDR3: TGTGTCAGCAGCTTGGCGCAGGAGACAGGCCTCTACGAGCAGTACTTC. Its translation is CVSSLAQETGLYEQYF. The V call is TRBV5-6, the J call TRBJ2-7; tentatively, D is TRBD1 (6 bases). Per germline, CDR1 SGHDT and CDR2 YYEEEE. The CDR3 has 16 residues.

This clonotype was observed at least ten times. This chain links TRBV7-6 with TRBJ2-7; D might be TRBD1 (6 bases). Germline lookup yields CDR1 SGHVS and CDR2 FNYEAQ. V was cut by 6 bases and J by 5 bases, with 11 bases left in between. This CDR3 spans 12 amino acids. For the CDR3, the DNA is TGTGCCAGCAGTCTAAACAGGGACGAGCAGTACTTC. Its translation is CASSLNRDEQYF.

The chain is built from TRBV19 and TRBJ1-3; D unclear. Deletions cut 5 bases from V and 1 base from J, with 6 bases between. The CDR3 spans 13 residues. Germline V CDR1 and CDR2: LNHDA, SQIVND (reference sequence). The CDR3 DNA sequence: TGTGCCAGTAGTTTCTTGTCTGGAAACACCATATATTTT. It codes for CASSFLSGNTIYF.

This clonotype was counted only a few times. J is TRBJ1-5 and V is TRBV27; unclear D gene. The germline gives CDR1 MNHEY, CDR2 SMNVEV (reference sequence). The CDR3 consists of 13 residues. Trimming removed 6 bases from V and 7 bases from J, with 13 bases in between. Here the CDR3 reads CASSPTVVQPQHF. Written as DNA, the CDR3 is TGTGCCAGCAGCCCGACGGTTGTGCAGCCCCAGCATTTT.

This clonotype was recorded a few times. The gene calls are TRBV20-1 and TRBJ1-1; a weak D match, TRBD1 (6 bases). V was clipped by 6 bases and J by 0 bases, with 11 bases between them. Germline V gene sequence: CDR1 DFQATT, CDR2 SNEGSKA (reference sequence). The CDR3 extends over 13 amino acids. The CDR3 coding sequence is TGCAGTGCATTGGGACACTTGAACACTGAAGCTTTCTTT. Translating it yields CSALGHLNTEAFF.

This clonotype was observed a handful of times. V and J are TRBV2 and TRBJ1-3, with D hard to call. CDR3 length: 15 amino acids. V was cut by 5 bases and J by 0 bases, with 11 bases left in between. Germline loops: CDR1 SNHLY, CDR2 FYNNEI. The CDR3 loop is CASSPRLVSGNTIYF. The DNA for the CDR3 is TGTGCCAGCAGTCCCCGGCTGGTCTCTGGAAACACCATATATTTT. The variable domain in full, completed from reference TRBV2 and TRBJ1-3, reads EPEVTQTPSHQVTQMGQEVILRCVPISNHLYFYWYRQILGQKVEFLVSFYNNEISEKSEIFDDQFSVERPDGSNFTLKIRSTKLEDSAMYFCASSPRLVSGNTIYFGEGSWLTVV.

This clonotype was picked up many times. The J gene is TRBJ2-5, the V gene TRBV7-9; 10 bases are a match to TRBD1. Germline-derived CDR1 and CDR2 are SEHNR and FQNEAQ (reference sequence). The length of the CDR3 is 19 residues. V was clipped by 5 bases and J by 5 bases; unmatched bases: 20. In DNA, the CDR3 is TGTGCCAGCAGCCCCTCCACCGGGACAGGGGCGAACTGGGGTGAGACCCAGTACTTC. Its translation is CASSPSTGTGANWGETQYF.

The V gene is TRBV12-3 or TRBV12-4, the J gene TRBJ1-1, with D possibly matching TRBD1 (6 bases). The CDR3 covers 14 residues. Trimming took off 3 bases at V and 0 bases at J, with 8 bases between the two ends. As DNA, the CDR3 is TGTGCCAGCAGTTTGGACAGCGTGAACACTGAAGCTTTCTTT. This codes for CASSLDSVNTEAFF.

On this clonotype itself: The CDR3 end shows no conserved phenylalanine or tryptophan, and so a read error is likely. The chain is built from TRBV6-9 and TRBJ2-5; D is ambiguous. V dropped 3 bases and J dropped 1 base, with 12 bases sitting between them. This CDR3 region has 15 residues. Germline V gene sequence: CDR1 MNHGY, CDR2 SVAAGI. The CDR3 sequence is CASSYSAGVQETQYS. The DNA of the CDR3 is TGTGCCAGCAGTTACTCCGCTGGGGTCCAAGAGACCCAGTACTCC.

This clonotype appeared a few times. V gene TRBV28 combines with J gene TRBJ2-3; 11 bases match TRBD2. Germline CDR1 MDHEN, CDR2 SYDVKM. CDR3 length equals 17 residues. The V and J ends lost 3 bases and 1 base, in that order; junction bases with no gene match: 6. CDR3 sequence: CASSLKLAGGRTDTQYF. CDR3 DNA: TGTGCCAGCAGTTTGAAGCTAGCGGGAGGTCGCACAGATACGCAGTATTTT. Based on the CDR3 plus reference TRBV28 and TRBJ2-3, the full variable domain is DVKVTQSSRYLVKRTGEKVFLECVQDMDHENMFWYRQDPGLGLRLIYFSYDVKMKEKGDIPEGYSVSREKKERFSLILESASTNQTSMYLCASSLKLAGGRTDTQYFGPGTRLTVL.

The rearrangement links TRBV20-1 to TRBJ2-7, with 9 bases aligning to TRBD2. Germline CDR1 reads DFQATT; CDR2 reads SNEGSKA (reference sequence). The CDR3 has 14 amino acids. After removal of 3 bases from V and 4 bases from J, the junction contained 7 bases not matched to a gene. CDR3 protein: CSARRREGLYEQYF. The CDR3 DNA follows: TGCAGTGCTAGGAGGCGGGAGGGCCTGTACGAGCAGTACTTC.

This clonotype has at least ten counts. The V call is TRBV7-8, the J call TRBJ1-4; D is unresolved. V lost 2 bases to trimming and J lost 8 bases, with 12 bases between them. Germline V gives CDR1 SGHVS, CDR2 FQNEAQ. The CDR3 has 14 amino acids. CDR3 sequence: CASSLFQAREKLFF. Written as DNA, the CDR3 is TGTGCCAGCAGCTTATTTCAGGCACGAGAAAAACTGTTTTTT. Supplemented by reference TRBV7-8 and TRBJ1-4, the full variable domain reads GAGVSQSPRYKVAKRGQDVALRCDPISGHVSLFWYQQALGQGPEFLTYFQNEAQLDKSGLPSDRFFAERPEGSVSTLKIQRTQQEDSAVYLCASSLFQAREKLFFGSGTQLSVL.

This chain connects TRBV10-2 to TRBJ2-7; D not certain. The CDR3 has 13 residues. Trimming took 7 bases from V and 1 from J, leaving 11 bases between them. CDR1 is WSHSY, CDR2 SAAADI, per germline. CDR3: CASKDGVSYEQYF. In nucleotides, the CDR3 is TGCGCCAGCAAAGATGGGGTTTCCTACGAGCAGTACTTC.

As to this clonotype: This clone may be a read error of a much larger clone one base away. The chain recombines TRBV30 with TRBJ2-2; 7 nucleotides match TRBD2. Germline CDR1 GTSNPN, CDR2 SVGIG (reference sequence). J was trimmed by 4 bases and V by 2 bases; bases with no gene match: 4. The CDR3 length is 14 residues. The CDR3 DNA follows: TGTGCCTGGAGTCGCGGGAGCAGCACCGGGGAGCTGTTTTTT. Its protein product is CAWSRGSSTGELFF. Looking up the rest from reference TRBV30 and TRBJ2-2 gives the full variable domain: SQTIHQWPATLVQPVGSPLSLECTVEGTSNPNLYWYRQAAGRGLQLLFYSVGIGQISSEVPQNLSASRPQDRQFILSSKKLLLSDSGFYLCAWSRGSSTGELFFGEGSRLTVL.

The V and J genes are TRBV7-9 and TRBJ2-4; D is perhaps TRBD2 (5 bases). The CDR3 runs to 19 residues. Trimming shortened V by 5 bases and J by 2 bases, and 25 bases separated the two germline ends. Germline V lookup: CDR1 SEHNR, CDR2 FQNEAQ (reference sequence). The chain's CDR3 is CASSPINRGKPRPKNIQYF. In DNA form, the CDR3 reads TGTGCCAGCAGCCCGATCAACCGAGGGAAGCCCCGGCCCAAAAACATTCAGTACTTC.

The chain has TRBV6-4 and TRBJ1-2; D not certain. The germline CDR1 and CDR2 sequences are MRHNA and SNTAGT. The CDR3 is 11 amino acids. The V gene lost 5 bases and the J gene lost 6 bases, with 7 bases spanning the gap. This chain's CDR3 is CASSYLDGYTF. For the CDR3, the DNA is TGTGCCAGCAGTTACCTGGATGGCTACACCTTC.

In this sample, this clonotype turned up many times. This sequence joins TRBV28 and TRBJ1-1; the D gene is possibly TRBD1 (6 bases). The CDR3 totals 13 residues. Trimming left V 4 bases short and J 3 bases short, with 9 bases between. Germline V gene sequence: CDR1 MDHEN, CDR2 SYDVKM. DNA of the CDR3: TGTGCCAGCAGTTGGGGGGGGCACACTGAAGCTTTCTTT. This encodes CASSWGGHTEAFF.